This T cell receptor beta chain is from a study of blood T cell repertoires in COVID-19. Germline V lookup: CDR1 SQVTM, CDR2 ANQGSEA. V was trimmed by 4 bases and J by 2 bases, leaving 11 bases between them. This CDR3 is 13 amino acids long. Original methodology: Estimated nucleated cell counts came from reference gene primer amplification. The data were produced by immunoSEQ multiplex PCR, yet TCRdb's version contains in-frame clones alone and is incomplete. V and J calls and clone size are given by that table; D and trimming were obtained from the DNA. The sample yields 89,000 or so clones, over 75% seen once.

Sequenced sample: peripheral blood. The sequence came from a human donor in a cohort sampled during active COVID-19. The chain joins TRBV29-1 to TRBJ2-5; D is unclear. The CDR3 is CSVAPVYQETQYF. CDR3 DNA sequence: TGCAGCGTTGCGCCGGTGTATCAAGAGACCCAGTACTTC.